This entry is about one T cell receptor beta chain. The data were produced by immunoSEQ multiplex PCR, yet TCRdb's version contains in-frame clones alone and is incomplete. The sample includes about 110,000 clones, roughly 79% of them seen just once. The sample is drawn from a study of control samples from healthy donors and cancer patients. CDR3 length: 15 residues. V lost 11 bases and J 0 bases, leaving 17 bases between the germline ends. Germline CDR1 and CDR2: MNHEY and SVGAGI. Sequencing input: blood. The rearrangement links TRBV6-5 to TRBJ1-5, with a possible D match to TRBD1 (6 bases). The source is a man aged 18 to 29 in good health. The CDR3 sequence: CAGNRGGYSNQPQHF. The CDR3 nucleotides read TGTGCCGGTAATCGGGGGGGCTATAGCAATCAGCCCCAGCATTTT.